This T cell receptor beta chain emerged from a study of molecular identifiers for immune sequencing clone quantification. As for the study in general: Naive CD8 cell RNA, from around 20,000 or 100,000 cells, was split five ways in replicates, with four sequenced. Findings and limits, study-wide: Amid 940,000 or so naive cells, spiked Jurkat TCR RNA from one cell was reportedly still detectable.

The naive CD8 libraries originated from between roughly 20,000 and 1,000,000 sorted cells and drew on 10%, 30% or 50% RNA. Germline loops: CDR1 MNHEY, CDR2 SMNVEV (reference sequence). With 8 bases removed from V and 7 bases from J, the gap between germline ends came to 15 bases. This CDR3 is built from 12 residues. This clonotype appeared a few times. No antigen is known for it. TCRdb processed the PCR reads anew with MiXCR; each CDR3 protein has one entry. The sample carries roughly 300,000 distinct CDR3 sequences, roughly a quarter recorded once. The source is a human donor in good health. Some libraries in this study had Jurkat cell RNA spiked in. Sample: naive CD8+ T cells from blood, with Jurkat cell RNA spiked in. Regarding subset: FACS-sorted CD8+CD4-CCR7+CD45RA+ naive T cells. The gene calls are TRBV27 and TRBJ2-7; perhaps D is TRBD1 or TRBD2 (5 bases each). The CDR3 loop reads CASGTPSGEQYF. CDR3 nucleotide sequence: TGTGCCAGCGGGACCCCTTCAGGGGAGCAGTACTTC.